This TCR beta chain was sequenced for a study of graft-versus-host responses after intestinal transplantation. The wider study: Transplant types were multivisceral, liver-intestinal, or isolated intestinal.

To note about this clone: Its specificity is unknown.

V lost 6 bases, J lost 7 bases, and 9 bases stayed unmatched. The CDR3 contains 15 residues. Germline values: CDR1 MNHEY, CDR2 SVGAGI. Points from the study as a whole: Early post-transplant HvG declines were associated with peak circulating GvH clone levels.

Using immunoSEQ multiplex PCR, the repertoire was profiled, and TCRdb retains in-frame clones only, with some absent. Of some 100,000 clones listed, about nine tenths were seen once; the top ten hold approximately 0.07%. The sequencing used unstimulated CD8+ T cells sorted from spleen or lymph node cells, collected before transplant. The chain is built from TRBV6-5 and TRBJ2-1; TRBD2 agrees at 10 bases. The sequence was collected from a human donor who was the organ donor for an intestinal transplant. This CDR3 is CASRISGRGPNEQFF. The CDR3 DNA sequence: TGTGCCAGCAGGATAAGCGGGAGGGGACCTAATGAGCAGTTCTTC.